This T cell receptor (beta chain) was documented in a study of T cell changes during pregnancy in multiple sclerosis. The sample holds many counts of this clone. The CDR3 runs to 13 residues. The V end was cut by 7 bases, the J end by 6 bases, with 16 bases between. In germline, CDR1 is SNHLY, CDR2 FYNNEI. Profiling relied on immunoSEQ multiplex PCR, and the TCRdb table lists in-frame clones only, not all of them. The sample has 30,000 to 45,000 clones, approximately 90% seen once. This TCR came from a female donor with multiple sclerosis, enrolled in a pregnancy study. The source was CD8+ T cells from peripheral blood mononuclear cells, collected before pregnancy. This chain connects TRBV2 to TRBJ2-7; a possible D gene is TRBD1 (6 bases). As DNA, the CDR3 is TGTGCCAGCACCCTCTATCAGGGGACCGAGCAGTACTTC. Protein: CASTLYQGTEQYF.